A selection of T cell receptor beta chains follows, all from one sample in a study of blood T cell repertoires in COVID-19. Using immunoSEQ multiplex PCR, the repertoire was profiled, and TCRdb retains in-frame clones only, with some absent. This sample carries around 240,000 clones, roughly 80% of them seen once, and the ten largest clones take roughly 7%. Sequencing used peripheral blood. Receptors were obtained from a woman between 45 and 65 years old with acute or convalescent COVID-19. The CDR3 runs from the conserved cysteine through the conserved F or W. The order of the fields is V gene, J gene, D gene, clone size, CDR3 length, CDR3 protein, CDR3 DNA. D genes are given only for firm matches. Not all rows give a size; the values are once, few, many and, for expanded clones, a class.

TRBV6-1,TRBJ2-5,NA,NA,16,CASSVGWGHSQETQYF,TGTGCCAGCAGTGTAGGTTGGGGCCACAGCCAAGAGACCCAGTACTTC
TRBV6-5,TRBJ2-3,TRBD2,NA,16,CASSFGGSGSTDTQYF,TGTGCCAGCAGTTTTGGGGGTAGCGGGAGCACAGATACGCAGTATTTT
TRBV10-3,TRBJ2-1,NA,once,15,CAIREDSFSYNEQFF,TGTGCCATCAGAGAGGACAGTTTCTCCTACAATGAGCAGTTCTTC
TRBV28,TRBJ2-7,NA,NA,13,CASRRTPSYEQYF,TGTGCCAGCCGGAGGACGCCCTCTTACGAGCAGTACTTC
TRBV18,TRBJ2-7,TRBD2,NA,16,CASSPPTSGGSYEQYF,TGTGCCAGCTCACCACCCACTAGCGGGGGTTCCTACGAGCAGTACTTC
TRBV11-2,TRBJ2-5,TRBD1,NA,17,CASSGGSGTESQETQYF,TGTGCCAGCAGCGGAGGCTCCGGGACAGAGTCTCAAGAGACCCAGTACTTC
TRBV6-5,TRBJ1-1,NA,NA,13,CASSYEGNTEAFF,TGTGCCAGCAGTTACGAGGGGAACACTGAAGCTTTCTTT
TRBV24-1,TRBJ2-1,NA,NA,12,CATSEEFGEQFF,TGTGCCACCAGTGAGGAGTTCGGGGAGCAGTTCTTC
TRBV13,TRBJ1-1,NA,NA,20,CASSLGTGFFGSGMNTEAFF,TGTGCCAGCAGCTTAGGGACCGGGTTCTTTGGTTCGGGGATGAACACTGAAGCTTTCTTT
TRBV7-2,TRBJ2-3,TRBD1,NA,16,CASSRNRGEGTDTQYF,TGTGCCAGCAGCCGGAACAGGGGCGAGGGGACAGATACGCAGTATTTT
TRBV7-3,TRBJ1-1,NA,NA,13,CASSSWPGVGAFF,TGTGCCAGCAGCAGCTGGCCAGGGGTCGGCGCTTTCTTT
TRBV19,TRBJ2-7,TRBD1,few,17,CASSVRLRDRTAYEQYF,TGTGCCAGTAGTGTGCGACTCCGGGACAGGACTGCCTACGAGCAGTACTTC
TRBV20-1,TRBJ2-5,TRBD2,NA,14,CSASSSGGEETQYF,TGCAGTGCTAGTTCTAGCGGGGGGGAGGAGACCCAGTACTTC
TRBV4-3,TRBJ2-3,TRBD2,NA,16,CASSQEERGGLDTQYF,TGCGCCAGCAGCCAAGAGGAGCGGGGGGGCCTGGATACGCAGTATTTT
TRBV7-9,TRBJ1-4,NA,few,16,CASSLSEVATNEKLFF,TGTGCCAGCAGCTTAAGCGAAGTTGCAACTAATGAAAAACTGTTTTTT
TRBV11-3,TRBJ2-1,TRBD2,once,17,CASSSRRGLAGINEQFF,TGTGCCAGCAGCTCCCGGAGGGGACTAGCGGGAATCAATGAGCAGTTCTTC
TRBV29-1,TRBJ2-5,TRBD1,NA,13,CSVAPGQAETQYF,TGCAGCGTTGCCCCGGGACAGGCGGAGACCCAGTACTTC
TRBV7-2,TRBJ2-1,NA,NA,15,CASSLFLSRSNEQFF,NA
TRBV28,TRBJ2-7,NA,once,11,CASGGNYEQYF,TGTGCCAGCGGAGGGAATTACGAGCAGTACTTC
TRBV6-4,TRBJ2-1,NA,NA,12,CARRERANEQFF,TGTGCCAGGAGGGAGAGGGCCAATGAGCAGTTCTTC
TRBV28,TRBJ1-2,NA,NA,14,CASSLTGGNYGYTF,TGTGCCAGCAGTTTAACGGGGGGAAACTATGGCTACACCTTC
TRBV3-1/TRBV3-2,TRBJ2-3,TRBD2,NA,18,CASSLWTSGGRSTDTQYF,TGTGCCAGCAGCCTGTGGACTAGCGGGGGCCGGAGCACAGATACGCAGTATTTT
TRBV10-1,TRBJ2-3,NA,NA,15,CASSEYDRPADTQYF,TGCGCCAGCAGTGAGTATGACAGGCCGGCAGATACGCAGTATTTT
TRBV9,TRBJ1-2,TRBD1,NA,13,CASSVNDRDGYTF,TGTGCCAGCAGCGTAAATGACAGGGATGGCTACACCTTC
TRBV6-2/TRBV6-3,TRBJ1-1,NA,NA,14,CASSGLGPDTEAFF,TGTGCCAGCAGTGGACTTGGCCCTGACACTGAAGCTTTCTTT
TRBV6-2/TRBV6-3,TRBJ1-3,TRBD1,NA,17,CASSPRGTGVTGNTIYF,TGTGCCAGCAGCCCTCGGGGGACAGGGGTAACTGGAAACACCATATATTTT
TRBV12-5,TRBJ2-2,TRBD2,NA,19,CASGLAGKLTSVDTGELFF,TGTGCTAGTGGTTTGGCAGGGAAGTTGACTAGCGTAGACACCGGGGAGCTGTTTTTT
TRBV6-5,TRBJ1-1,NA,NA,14,CASRRYNRNTEAFF,TGTGCCAGCAGGAGATACAACAGGAACACTGAAGCTTTCTTT
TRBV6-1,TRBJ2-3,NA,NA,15,CASSESSGSTDTQYF,TGTGCCAGCAGTGAATCGAGCGGGAGCACAGATACGCAGTATTTT
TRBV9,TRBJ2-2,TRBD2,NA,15,CASSVRREGAGELFF,TGTGCCAGCAGCGTACGGCGGGAGGGGGCCGGGGAGCTGTTTTTT
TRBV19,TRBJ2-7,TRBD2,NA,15,CASSISGGGDYEQYF,TGTGCCAGTAGTATATCTGGCGGGGGGGACTACGAGCAGTACTTC
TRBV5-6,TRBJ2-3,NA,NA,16,CASSFSVVRSTDTQYF,TGTGCCAGCAGCTTCTCCGTCGTCAGGAGCACAGATACGCAGTATTTT
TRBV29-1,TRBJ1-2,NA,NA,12,CSVGNSDRSYTF,TGCAGCGTTGGAAATTCTGACAGGAGCTACACCTTC
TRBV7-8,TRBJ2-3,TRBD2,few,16,CASSLVSGGFTDTQYF,TGTGCCAGCAGCTTAGTTAGCGGGGGATTCACAGATACGCAGTATTTT
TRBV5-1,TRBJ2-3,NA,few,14,CASSLRQGGDTQYF,TGCGCCAGCAGCTTAAGGCAGGGGGGCGATACGCAGTATTTT
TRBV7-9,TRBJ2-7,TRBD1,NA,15,CASSSWDREIHEQYF,TGTGCCAGCAGCTCCTGGGACAGGGAGATTCACGAGCAGTACTTC
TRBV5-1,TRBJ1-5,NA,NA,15,CASSTDLLTIQPQHF,TGCGCCAGCAGCACAGATCTATTAACAATCCAGCCCCAGCATTTT
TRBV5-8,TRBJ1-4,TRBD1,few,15,CASSAGGQGRLKLFF,TGTGCCAGCAGCGCAGGAGGACAGGGGAGGTTGAAACTGTTTTTT
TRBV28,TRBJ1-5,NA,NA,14,CASSFPRGGRAQHF,TGTGCCAGCAGTTTTCCTCGGGGGGGTCGGGCCCAGCATTTT
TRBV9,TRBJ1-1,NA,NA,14,CASSVGGENTEAFF,TGTGCCAGCAGCGTCGGAGGGGAGAACACTGAAGCTTTCTTT
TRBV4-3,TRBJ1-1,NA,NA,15,CASSQEVGEHTEAFF,TGCGCCAGCAGCCAAGAGGTCGGGGAGCACACTGAAGCTTTCTTT
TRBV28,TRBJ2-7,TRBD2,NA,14,CASSRSGGRNEQYF,TGTGCCAGCAGTCGTTCGGGGGGTCGTAACGAGCAGTACTTC
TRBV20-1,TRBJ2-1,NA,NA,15,CSASLASLKVDEQFF,TGCAGTGCTAGTCTTGCTAGCTTAAAGGTCGATGAGCAGTTCTTC
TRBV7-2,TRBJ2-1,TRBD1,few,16,CASSFLGQGARNEQFF,TGTGCCAGCAGCTTTCTTGGACAGGGGGCGAGGAATGAGCAGTTCTTC
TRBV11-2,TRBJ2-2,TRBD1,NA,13,CASSRDSTGELFF,TGTGCCAGCAGCCGGGACAGCACCGGGGAGCTGTTTTTT